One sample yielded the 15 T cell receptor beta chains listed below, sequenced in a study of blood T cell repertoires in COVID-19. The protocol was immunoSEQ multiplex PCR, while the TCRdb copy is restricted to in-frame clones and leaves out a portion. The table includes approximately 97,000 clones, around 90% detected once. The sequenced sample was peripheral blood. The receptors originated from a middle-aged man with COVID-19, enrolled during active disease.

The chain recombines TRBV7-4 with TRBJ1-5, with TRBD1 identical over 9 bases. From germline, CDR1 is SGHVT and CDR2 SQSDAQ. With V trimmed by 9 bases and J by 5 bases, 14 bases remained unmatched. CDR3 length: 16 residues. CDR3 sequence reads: CARGQGAGLSDQPQHF. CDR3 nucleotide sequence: TGTGCCAGGGGACAGGGAGCTGGTCTGTCCGATCAGCCCCAGCATTTT. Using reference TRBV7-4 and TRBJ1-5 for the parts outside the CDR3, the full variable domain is GAGVSQSPRYKVAKRGRDVALRCDSISGHVTLYWYRQTLGQGSEVLTYSQSDAQRDKSGRPSGRFSAERPERSVSTLKIQRTEQGDSAVYLCARGQGAGLSDQPQHFGDGTRLSIL.

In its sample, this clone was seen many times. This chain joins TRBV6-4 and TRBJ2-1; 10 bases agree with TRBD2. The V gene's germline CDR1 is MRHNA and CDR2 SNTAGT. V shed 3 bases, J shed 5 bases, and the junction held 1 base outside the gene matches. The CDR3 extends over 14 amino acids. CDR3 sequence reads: CASSEAGGHNEQFF. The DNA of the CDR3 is TGTGCCAGCAGTGAAGCGGGGGGGCACAATGAGCAGTTCTTC.

The CDR3 sequence: CASSYGSGLPGELFF. The CDR3 DNA reads as TGTGCCAGCAGTTACGGTTCGGGGTTGCCCGGGGAGCTGTTTTTT. The J gene is TRBJ2-2, the V gene TRBV6-5, with D possibly matching TRBD2 (5 bases). This CDR3 is built from 15 residues. CDR1 is MNHEY and CDR2 is SVGAGI in the germline V gene. Trimming pared 2 bases from V and 6 bases from J, leaving 13 bases between.

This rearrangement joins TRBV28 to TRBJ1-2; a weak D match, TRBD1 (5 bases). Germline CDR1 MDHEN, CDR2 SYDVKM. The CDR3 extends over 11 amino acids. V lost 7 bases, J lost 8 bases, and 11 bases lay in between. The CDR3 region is CASIGALGYTF. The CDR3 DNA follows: TGTGCCAGCATTGGGGCGCTAGGCTACACCTTC.

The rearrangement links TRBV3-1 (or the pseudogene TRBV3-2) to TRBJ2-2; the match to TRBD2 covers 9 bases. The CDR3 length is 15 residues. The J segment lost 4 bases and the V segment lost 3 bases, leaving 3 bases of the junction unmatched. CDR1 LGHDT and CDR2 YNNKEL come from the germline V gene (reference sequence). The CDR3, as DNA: TGTGCCAGCAGCCAGCGGGGGGGCCTCACCGGGGAGCTGTTTTTT. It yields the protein CASSQRGGLTGELFF.

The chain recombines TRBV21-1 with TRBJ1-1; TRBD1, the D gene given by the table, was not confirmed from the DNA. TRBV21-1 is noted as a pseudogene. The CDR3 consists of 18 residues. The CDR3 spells CASREGAQPRRRNTEAFF. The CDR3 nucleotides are TGTGCCAGCAGGGAGGGGGCGCAGCCACGACGTAGGAACACTGAAGCTTTCTTT.

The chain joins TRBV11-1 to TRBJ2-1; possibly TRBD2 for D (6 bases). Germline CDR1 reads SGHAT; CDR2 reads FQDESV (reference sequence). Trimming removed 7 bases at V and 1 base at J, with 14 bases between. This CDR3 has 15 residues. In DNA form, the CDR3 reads TGTGCCAGCACCCTTAGGAGGGATTCCTACAATGAGCAGTTCTTC. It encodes CASTLRRDSYNEQFF. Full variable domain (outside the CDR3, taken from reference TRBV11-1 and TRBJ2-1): EAEVAQSPRYKITEKSQAVAFWCDPISGHATLYWYRQILGQGPELLVQFQDESVVDDSQLPKDRFSAERLKGVDSTLKIQPAELGDSAMYLCASTLRRDSYNEQFFGPGTRLTVL.

The CDR3 nucleotides read TGTGCCAGCACCCGACCTGGACTAGCGGGTACCCAAGAGACCCAGTACTTC. Translating it yields CASTRPGLAGTQETQYF. The chain combines TRBV28 with TRBJ2-5, with 11 positions matching TRBD2. Trimming took 7 bases from V and 1 from J; bases not matched to a gene: 11. CDR3 length equals 17 residues. Germline CDR1 MDHEN, CDR2 SYDVKM.

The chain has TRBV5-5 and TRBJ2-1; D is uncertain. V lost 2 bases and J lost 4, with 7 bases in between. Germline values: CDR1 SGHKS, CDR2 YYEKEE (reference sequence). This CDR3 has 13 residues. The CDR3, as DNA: TGTGCCAGCAGCTTTGTCAGTTACAATGAGCAGTTCTTC. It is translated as CASSFVSYNEQFF. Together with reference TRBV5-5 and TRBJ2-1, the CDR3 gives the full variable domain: DAGVTQSPTHLIKTRGQQVTLRCSPISGHKSVSWYQQVLGQGPQFIFQYYEKEERGRGNFPDRFSARQFPNYSSELNVNALLLGDSALYLCASSFVSYNEQFFGPGTRLTVL.

The CDR3 DNA sequence: TGCGCCAGCAGCCAAGATTGGCCTAGCACAGATACGCAGTATTTT. As protein: CASSQDWPSTDTQYF. The chain uses TRBV4-3 and TRBJ2-3; no clear D gene. The CDR3 contains 15 residues. Deletions cut 0 bases from V and 0 bases from J, with 7 bases between. CDR1 and CDR2 (germline): LGHNA, YSLEER.

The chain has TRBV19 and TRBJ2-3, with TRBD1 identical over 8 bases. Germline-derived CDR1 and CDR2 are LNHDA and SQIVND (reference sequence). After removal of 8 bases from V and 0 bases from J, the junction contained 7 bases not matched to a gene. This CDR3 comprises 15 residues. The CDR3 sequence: CASPTGEVSTDTQYF. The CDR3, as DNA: TGTGCCAGTCCGACAGGGGAGGTCAGCACAGATACGCAGTATTTT.

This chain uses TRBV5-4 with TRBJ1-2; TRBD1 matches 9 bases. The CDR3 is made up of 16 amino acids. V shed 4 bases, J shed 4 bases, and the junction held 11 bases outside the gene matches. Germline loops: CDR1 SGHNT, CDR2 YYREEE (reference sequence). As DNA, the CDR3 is TGTGCCAGCAGCCCTCGGACAGGGGAGTTAGGCTATGGCTACACCTTC. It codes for CASSPRTGELGYGYTF.

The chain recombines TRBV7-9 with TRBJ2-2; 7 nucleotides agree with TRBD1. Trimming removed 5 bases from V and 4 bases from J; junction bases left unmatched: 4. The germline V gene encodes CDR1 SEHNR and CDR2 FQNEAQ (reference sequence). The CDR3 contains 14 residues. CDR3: CASSQTGTTGELFF. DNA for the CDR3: TGTGCCAGCAGCCAGACAGGGACCACCGGGGAGCTGTTTTTT.

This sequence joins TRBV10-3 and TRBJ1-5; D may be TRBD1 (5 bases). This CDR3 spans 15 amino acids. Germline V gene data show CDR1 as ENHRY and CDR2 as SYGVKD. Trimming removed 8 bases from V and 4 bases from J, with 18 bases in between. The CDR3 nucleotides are TGTGCCATCTCGGGAGGGGATGGGCCGAATCAGCCCCAGCATTTT. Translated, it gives CAISGGDGPNQPQHF.

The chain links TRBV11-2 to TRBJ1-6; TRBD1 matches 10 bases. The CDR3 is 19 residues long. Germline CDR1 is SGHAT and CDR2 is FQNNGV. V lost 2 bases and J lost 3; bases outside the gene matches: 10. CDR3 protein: CASSLSLRDRGLYNSPLHF. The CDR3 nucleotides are TGTGCCAGCAGCTTATCACTCCGGGACAGGGGACTCTATAATTCACCCCTCCACTTT.